The next 2 T cell receptor beta chains were all read from a single sample in a study of Ad26.COV2.S vaccination and SARS-CoV-2 variants. Measured with immunoSEQ multiplex PCR; TCRdb has only the in-frame clones, and not every one. Found here are over 400,000 clones, around 93% of them singletons; the top ten hold about 1.7%. Treatment: about 20 received Ad26.COV2.S at low or high dose, single or two shots; several received placebo; per-sample allocation not given. Day 63 after the first vaccine or placebo injection was the time point for sampling. Sample: peripheral blood, taken in a trial of Ad26.COV2.S vaccine versus placebo. All receptors derive from a person between 18 and 59 years old who received the Ad26.COV2.S COVID-19 vaccine or a placebo.

The chain links TRBV4-2 to TRBJ2-6, with D perhaps assigned TRBD1 or TRBD2 (5 bases each). Germline CDR1 is LGHNA and CDR2 is YNFKEQ. The CDR3 totals 18 residues. Trimming took off 0 bases at V and 1 base at J, with 13 bases between the two ends. The CDR3 coding sequence is TGTGCCAGCAGCCAAGAAATGGGACGTGGGTCTGGGGCCAACGTCCTGACTTTC. It yields the protein CASSQEMGRGSGANVLTF.

This clone came up a few times. This chain uses TRBV5-6 with TRBJ1-6; D not certain. Trimming cost V 2 bases and J 9 bases, with 6 bases left between them. Germline loops: CDR1 SGHDT, CDR2 YYEEEE. This CDR3 is 12 amino acids long. The CDR3 DNA reads as TGTGCCAGCAGCTTTTACGCTTCACCCCTCCACTTT. Amino acids: CASSFYASPLHF.